A single sample is the source of the 14 T cell receptor beta chains below, sequenced in a study of blood T cell repertoires in COVID-19. This table comes from immunoSEQ multiplex PCR, and its TCRdb copy is limited to in-frame clones, with some not included. The sample yields approximately 130,000 clones, about 90% seen once. Sequencing was performed on peripheral blood. Receptor source: a man aged 45 to 65 with active COVID-19.

The V gene is TRBV6-6, the J gene TRBJ2-7, with 9 nucleotides matching TRBD1. Trimming at V came to 7 bases and at J to 4 bases, leaving 2 bases not matched to a gene. Germline CDR1 is MNHNY and CDR2 is SVGAGI (reference sequence). This CDR3 has 12 residues. CDR3: CASKGTGYEQYF. The CDR3 DNA follows: TGTGCCAGCAAGGGGACAGGGTACGAGCAGTACTTC.

This clone was seen once. The genes are TRBV25-1 and TRBJ1-1, with D uncertain. Trimming shortened V by 3 bases and J by 7 bases, and 3 bases separated the two germline ends. Germline V gene data show CDR1 as MGHDK and CDR2 as SYGVNS. The CDR3 loop spans 10 amino acids. CDR3 sequence reads: CASSDLEAFF. DNA for the CDR3: TGTGCCAGCAGTGACCTTGAAGCTTTCTTT. Using reference TRBV25-1 and TRBJ1-1 for the parts outside the CDR3, the full variable domain is EADIYQTPRYLVIGTGKKITLECSQTMGHDKMYWYQQDPGMELHLIHYSYGVNSTEKGDLSSESTVSRIRTEHFPLTLESARPSHTSQYLCASSDLEAFFGQGTRLTVV.

This rearrangement joins TRBV2 to TRBJ2-7; 7 nucleotides match TRBD2. Looked up from germline, CDR1 is SNHLY and CDR2 is FYNNEI. Trimming took 5 bases from V and 5 from J; bases not matched to a gene: 12. The length of the CDR3 is 15 residues. CDR3 sequence: CASSNAPGGLDEQYF. CDR3 DNA: TGTGCCAGCAGTAACGCCCCCGGGGGGTTGGACGAGCAGTACTTC.

The J gene is TRBJ1-1, the V gene TRBV3-1 (or the pseudogene TRBV3-2); D gene unclear. CDR3 length: 11 residues. The V end was cut by 2 bases, the J end by 6 bases, with 4 bases between. In germline, CDR1 is LGHDT, CDR2 YNNKEL (reference sequence). This CDR3 is CASSQQAEAFF. The DNA of the CDR3 is TGTGCCAGCAGCCAACAGGCTGAAGCTTTCTTT.

This sequence joins TRBV6-5 and TRBJ2-7, with D tentatively TRBD1 (6 bases). The CDR3 has 12 residues. The germline CDR1 and CDR2 sequences are MNHEY and SVGAGI. The V and J ends lost 6 bases and 1 base respectively, with 7 bases between them. The CDR3 coding sequence is TGTGCCAGCAGAGGGGGATCCTACGAGCAGTACTTC. It encodes CASRGGSYEQYF.

The genes are TRBV5-1 and TRBJ2-5; TRBD2 agrees at 13 bases. This CDR3 region has 14 residues. After removal of 4 bases from V and 5 bases from J, the junction contained 2 bases not matched to a gene. CDR1 and CDR2 (germline): SGHRS, YFSETQ. The CDR3 spells CASSPTSGGETQYF. CDR3 bases: TGCGCCAGCAGCCCGACTAGCGGGGGGGAGACCCAGTACTTC.

The CDR3: CASSYGRERKLFF. In DNA, the CDR3 is TGTGCCAGCAGTTACGGCAGGGAAAGAAAACTGTTTTTT. V gene TRBV6-5 combines with J gene TRBJ1-4; TRBD1 is a possible D gene (5 bases). From germline, CDR1 is MNHEY and CDR2 SVGAGI. Deletions cut 2 bases from V and 10 bases from J, with 11 bases between. The CDR3 is 13 amino acids.

Worth noting for this clone: The germline gene is not matched at one end of the junction; a read error may be the cause. This rearrangement joins TRBV7-9 to TRBJ2-2; D is undetermined. The V gene's germline CDR1 is SEHNR and CDR2 FQNEAQ (reference sequence). CDR3 length: 12 amino acids. Written as DNA, the CDR3 is TGTGCCAGCAGCTTAGACACGGGGGAGCTGTTTTTT. Its translation: CASSLDTGELFF.

The table lists this clone with a count of one. This rearrangement joins TRBV15 to TRBJ2-4; possible D gene TRBD1, 6 bases. V was clipped by 1 base and J by 0 bases, with 10 bases between them. The germline CDR1 and CDR2 sequences are LNHNV and YYDKDF (reference sequence). The CDR3 is made up of 16 amino acids. The CDR3 sequence is CATSRGTELAKNIQYF. The CDR3 nucleotides are TGTGCCACCAGCAGAGGGACAGAACTAGCCAAAAACATTCAGTACTTC.

The chain couples TRBV19 to TRBJ1-1; D is perhaps TRBD1 (5 bases). Germline CDR1 is LNHDA and CDR2 is SQIVND (reference sequence). CDR3 size: 12 residues. With 5 bases removed from V and 4 bases from J, the gap between germline ends came to 8 bases. CDR3 sequence: CASSRGGTEAFF. In DNA, the CDR3 is TGTGCCAGTAGTCGGGGGGGCACTGAAGCTTTCTTT.

This chain links TRBV9 with TRBJ2-3, with D perhaps matching TRBD1 (5 bases). The CDR3 has 13 residues. V was pared by 4 bases and J by 5 bases, with 11 bases between. Germline V gene lookup returns CDR1 SGDLS and CDR2 YYNGEE. The CDR3 loop is CASSLGHGDTQYF. The CDR3 DNA sequence: TGTGCCAGCAGCCTCGGACACGGAGATACGCAGTATTTT.

J is TRBJ1-1 and V is TRBV5-4; 7 positions match TRBD1. V lost 6 bases and J lost 4; bases outside the gene matches: 18. CDR3 length equals 17 residues. CDR1 is SGHNT, CDR2 YYREEE, per germline (reference sequence). In DNA form, the CDR3 reads TGTGCCAGCACCAAATCGAGGGGGCGCTCGTTAGCCACTGAAGCTTTCTTT. It translates to CASTKSRGRSLATEAFF.

The chain carries TRBV21-1 and TRBJ1-6; TRBD1 is the table's D call and was not checked against the DNA. TRBV21-1 is assigned pseudogene status. The CDR3 has 12 residues. CDR3 DNA: TGTGCCAGCACCAGGGAACCTTCACCCCTCCACTTT. Protein product: CASTREPSPLHF.

The chain is built from TRBV27 and TRBJ2-1, with D tentatively TRBD2 (5 bases). The CDR3 length is 14 residues. V lost 6 bases and J lost 1, with 10 bases in between. Germline loops: CDR1 MNHEY, CDR2 SMNVEV (reference sequence). The CDR3 loop reads CASRTGVSYNEQFF. In nucleotides, the CDR3 is TGTGCCAGCAGGACCGGGGTTTCCTACAATGAGCAGTTCTTC.